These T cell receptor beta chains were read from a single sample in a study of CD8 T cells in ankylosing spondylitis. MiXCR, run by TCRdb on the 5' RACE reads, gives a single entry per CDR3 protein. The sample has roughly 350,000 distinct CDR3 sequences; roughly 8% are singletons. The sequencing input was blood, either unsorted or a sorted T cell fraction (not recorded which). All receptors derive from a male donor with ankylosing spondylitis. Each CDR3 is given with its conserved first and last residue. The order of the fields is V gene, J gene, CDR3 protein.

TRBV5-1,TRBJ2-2,CASSIATGGNTGELFF
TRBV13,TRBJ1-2,CASSLGTGDYGYTF
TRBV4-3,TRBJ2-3,CASSQQTGDSDTQYF
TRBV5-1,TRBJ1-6,CASSLALAGSYNSPLHF
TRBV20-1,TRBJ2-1,CSARGSGRLQRSYNEQFF
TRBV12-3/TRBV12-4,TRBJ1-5,CASSSSQTGRAQHF
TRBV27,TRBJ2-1,CASSFPTSRDNEQFF
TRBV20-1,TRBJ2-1,CSARRASGRIEQFF
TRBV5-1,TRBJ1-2,CASSSVQGQDGYTF
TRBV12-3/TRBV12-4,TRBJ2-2,CASSLGTRLSGELFF
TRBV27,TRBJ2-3,CASSLRPDYSSTDTQYF
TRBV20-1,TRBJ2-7,CSAAGTSGIYEQYF
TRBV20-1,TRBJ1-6,CSARTGWNSPLHF
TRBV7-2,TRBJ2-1,CASSFQAGPPEQFF
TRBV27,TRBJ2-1,CASSLSGRASYNEQFF
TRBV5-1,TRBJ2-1,CASSLKLAGDYEQFF
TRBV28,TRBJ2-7,CASSPIQGVSYEQYF
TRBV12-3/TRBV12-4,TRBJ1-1,CASSSGPIGTEAFF
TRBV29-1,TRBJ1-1,CSVVTGASTEAFF
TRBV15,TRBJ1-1,CATSRLGMNTEAFF
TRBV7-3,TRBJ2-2,CASSNPGQGTGELFF
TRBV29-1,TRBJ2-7,CSVEVGRLAGGAKVVEDNSYEQYF
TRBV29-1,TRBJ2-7,CSVERGADEQYF
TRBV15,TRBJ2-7,CATSRAGASGYEQYF
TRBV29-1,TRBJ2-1,CSVASAGTRMGNEQFF
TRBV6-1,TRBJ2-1,CASSEAVSSYNEQFF
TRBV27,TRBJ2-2,CASRRTSGIFSTGELFF
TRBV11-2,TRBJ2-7,CASSLVEFSGEQYF
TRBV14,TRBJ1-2,CASSLRGLGYTF
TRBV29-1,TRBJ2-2,CSAGPGSGELFF
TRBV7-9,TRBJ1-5,CASSRDGFNQPQHF
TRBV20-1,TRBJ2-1,CSATGTTVNIRVNEQFF
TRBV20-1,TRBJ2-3,CSAGPGRLAGSIADTQYF
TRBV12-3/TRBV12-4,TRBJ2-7,CASSAGQVYEQYF
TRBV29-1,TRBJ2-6,CSVGDFSGANVLTF
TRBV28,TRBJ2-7,CASSAGQADYEQYF
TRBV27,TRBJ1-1,CASSFRQGEAFF
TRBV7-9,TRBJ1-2,CASSFPGRHGIYGYTF
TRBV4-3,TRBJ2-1,CASSQESGQYNEQFF
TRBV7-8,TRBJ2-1,CASSSRDRVYNEQFF